One and the same sample provided the 2 T cell receptor beta chains below, sequenced in a study of identical twins. TCRdb redid the calling of the 5' RACE reads with MiXCR, one entry per CDR3 protein. The data hold around 280,000 distinct CDR3 sequences, with 8% to 9% observed a single time. These data were also filed under a second study, of yellow fever vaccine responses in identical twins.

The sequenced sample was memory (CD45RO+) T cells sorted from blood. These receptors were obtained from a woman aged 18-35 years in good health.

The table lists this clonotype with a few counts. The chain employs TRBV28 and TRBJ1-2; 10 bases are a match to TRBD1. There are 15 residues in the CDR3. The trim removed 9 bases at V and 2 bases at J, leaving 9 bases unmatched. The germline V gene has CDR1 MDHEN and CDR2 SYDVKM. DNA of the CDR3: TGTGCCAGTTGGAGGGACAGGGGCTTCAACTATGGCTACACCTTC. As protein: CASWRDRGFNYGYTF.

The chain couples TRBV27 to TRBJ1-2; 7 bases fit TRBD1. The trim removed 5 bases at V and 4 bases at J, leaving 4 bases unmatched. The CDR3 consists of 13 residues. CDR1 and CDR2 (germline): MNHEY, SMNVEV (reference sequence). CDR3: CASSPRTGYGYTF. CDR3 DNA sequence: TGTGCCAGCAGTCCAAGGACAGGCTATGGCTACACCTTC.